This T cell receptor (beta chain) was found in a study of T cell changes during pregnancy in multiple sclerosis. Clones were sequenced by immunoSEQ multiplex PCR, and TCRdb holds only the in-frame ones, with some missing. The sample contains about 88,000 clones, under 95% of which appear only once. CDR1 is LNHDA and CDR2 is SQIVND in the germline V gene (reference sequence). This CDR3 has 17 amino acids. Trimming cost V 7 bases and J 10 bases; bases outside gene matches: 19. The source is a female donor with multiple sclerosis, enrolled in a pregnancy study. The chain links TRBV19 to TRBJ2-1; 10 nucleotides line up with TRBD2. The source was peripheral blood, collected in the first trimester of pregnancy. Here the CDR3 DNA reads TGTGCCAGTACCCCCTACTCGACTAGCGGGTCACGTGGCGAGCAGTTCTTC. Amino acids: CASTPYSTSGSRGEQFF.